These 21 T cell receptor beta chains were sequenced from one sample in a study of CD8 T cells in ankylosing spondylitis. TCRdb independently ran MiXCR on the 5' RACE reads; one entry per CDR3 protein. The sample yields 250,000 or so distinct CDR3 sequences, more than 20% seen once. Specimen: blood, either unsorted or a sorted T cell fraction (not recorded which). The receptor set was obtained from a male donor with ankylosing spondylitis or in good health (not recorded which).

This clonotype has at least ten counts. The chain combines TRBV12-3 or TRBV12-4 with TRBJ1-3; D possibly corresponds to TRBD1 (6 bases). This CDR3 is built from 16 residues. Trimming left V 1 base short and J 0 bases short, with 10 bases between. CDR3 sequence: CASSLGTASSGNTIYF. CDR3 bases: TGTGCCAGCAGTTTAGGGACAGCCAGCTCTGGAAACACCATATATTTT.

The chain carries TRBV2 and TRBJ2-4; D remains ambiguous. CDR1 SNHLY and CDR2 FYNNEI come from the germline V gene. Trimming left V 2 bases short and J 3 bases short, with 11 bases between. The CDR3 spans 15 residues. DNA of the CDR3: TGTGCCAGCAGTGAATCCAGTGGCAGCAAAAACATTCAGTACTTC. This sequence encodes CASSESSGSKNIQYF.

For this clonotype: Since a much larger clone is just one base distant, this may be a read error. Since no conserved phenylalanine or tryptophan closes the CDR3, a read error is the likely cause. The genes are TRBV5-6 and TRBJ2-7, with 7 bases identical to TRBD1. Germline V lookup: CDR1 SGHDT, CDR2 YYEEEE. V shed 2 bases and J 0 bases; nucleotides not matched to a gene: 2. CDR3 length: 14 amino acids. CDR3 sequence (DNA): TGTGCCAGCAGCTTCGCAGGGGGCTCCTACGAGCAGTACTAC. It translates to CASSFAGGSYEQYY.

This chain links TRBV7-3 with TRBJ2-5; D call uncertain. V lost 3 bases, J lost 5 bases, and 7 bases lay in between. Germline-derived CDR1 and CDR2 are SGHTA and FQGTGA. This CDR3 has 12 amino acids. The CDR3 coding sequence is TGTGCCAGCAGCTTGCACGGCGAGACCCAGTACTTC. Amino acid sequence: CASSLHGETQYF. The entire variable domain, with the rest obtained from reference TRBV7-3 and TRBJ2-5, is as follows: GAGVSQTPSNKVTEKGKYVELRCDPISGHTALYWYRQSLGQGPEFLIYFQGTGAADDSGLPNDRFFAVRPEGSVSTLKIQRTERGDSAVYLCASSLHGETQYFGPGTRLLVL.

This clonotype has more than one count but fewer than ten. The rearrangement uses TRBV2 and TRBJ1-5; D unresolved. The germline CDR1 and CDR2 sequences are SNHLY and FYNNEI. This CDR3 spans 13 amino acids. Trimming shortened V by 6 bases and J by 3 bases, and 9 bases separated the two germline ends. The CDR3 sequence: CASSRVSNQPQHF. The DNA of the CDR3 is TGTGCCAGCAGCCGGGTCTCCAATCAGCCCCAGCATTTT.

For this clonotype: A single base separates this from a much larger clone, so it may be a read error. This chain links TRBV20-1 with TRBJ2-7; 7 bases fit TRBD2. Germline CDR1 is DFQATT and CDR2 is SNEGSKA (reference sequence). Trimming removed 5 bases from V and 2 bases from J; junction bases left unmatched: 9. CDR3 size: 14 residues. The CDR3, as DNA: TGCAGTGCTTGGGGGAAAGCGGGGACCTACGAGCAGTACTTC. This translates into CSAWGKAGTYEQYF.

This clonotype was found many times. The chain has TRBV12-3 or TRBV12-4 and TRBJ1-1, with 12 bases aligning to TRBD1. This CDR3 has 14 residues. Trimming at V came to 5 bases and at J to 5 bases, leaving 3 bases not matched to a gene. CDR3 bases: TGTGCCAGCAGTGGGGACAGGGGGCGGACTGAAGCTTTCTTT. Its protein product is CASSGDRGRTEAFF.

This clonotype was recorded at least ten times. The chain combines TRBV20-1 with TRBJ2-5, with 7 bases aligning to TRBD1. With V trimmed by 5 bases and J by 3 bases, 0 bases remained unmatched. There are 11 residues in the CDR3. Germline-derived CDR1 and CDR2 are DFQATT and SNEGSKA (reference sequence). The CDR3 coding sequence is TGCAGTGCTGGACAGGAAGAGACCCAGTACTTC. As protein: CSAGQEETQYF.

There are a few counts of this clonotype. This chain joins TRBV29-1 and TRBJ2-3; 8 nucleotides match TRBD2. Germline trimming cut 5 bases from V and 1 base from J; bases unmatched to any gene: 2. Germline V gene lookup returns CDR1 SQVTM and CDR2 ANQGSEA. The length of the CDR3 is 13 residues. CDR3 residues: CSVWRGGTDTQYF. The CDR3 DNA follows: TGCAGCGTTTGGCGGGGGGGCACAGATACGCAGTATTTT.

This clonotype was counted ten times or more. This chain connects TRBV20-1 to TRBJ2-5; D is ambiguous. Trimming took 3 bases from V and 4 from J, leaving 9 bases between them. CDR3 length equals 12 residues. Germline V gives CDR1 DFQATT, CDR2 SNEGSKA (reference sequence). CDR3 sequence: CSASGLPETQYF. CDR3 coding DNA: TGCAGTGCTAGTGGCCTCCCAGAGACCCAGTACTTC.

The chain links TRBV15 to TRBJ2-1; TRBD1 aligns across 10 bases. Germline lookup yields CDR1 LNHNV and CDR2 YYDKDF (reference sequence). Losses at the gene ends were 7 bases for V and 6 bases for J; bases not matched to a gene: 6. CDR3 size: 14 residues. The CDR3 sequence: CATTRDRGGNEQFF. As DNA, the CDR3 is TGTGCCACCACGAGGGACAGGGGTGGCAATGAGCAGTTCTTC.

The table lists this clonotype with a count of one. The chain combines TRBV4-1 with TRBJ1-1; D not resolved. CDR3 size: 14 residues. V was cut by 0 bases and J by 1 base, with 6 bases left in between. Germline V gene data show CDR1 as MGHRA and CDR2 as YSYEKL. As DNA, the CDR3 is TGCGCCAGCAGCCAAGATTTTGGGAACACTGAAGCTTTCTTT. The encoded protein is CASSQDFGNTEAFF.

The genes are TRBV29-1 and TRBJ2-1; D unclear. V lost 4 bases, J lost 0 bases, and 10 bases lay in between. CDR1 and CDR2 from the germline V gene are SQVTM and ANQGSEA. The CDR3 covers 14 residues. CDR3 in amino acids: CSVALLSSYNEQFF. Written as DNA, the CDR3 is TGCAGCGTTGCCCTCTTGAGCTCCTACAATGAGCAGTTCTTC.

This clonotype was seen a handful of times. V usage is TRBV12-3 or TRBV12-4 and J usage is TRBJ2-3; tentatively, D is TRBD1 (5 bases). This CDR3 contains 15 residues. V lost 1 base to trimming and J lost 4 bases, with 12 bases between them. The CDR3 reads CASSLERQGADTQYF. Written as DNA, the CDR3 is TGTGCCAGCAGTTTAGAGAGGCAGGGTGCAGATACGCAGTATTTT.

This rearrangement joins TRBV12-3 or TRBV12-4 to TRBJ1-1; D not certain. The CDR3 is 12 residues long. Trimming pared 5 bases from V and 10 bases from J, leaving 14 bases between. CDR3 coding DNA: TGTGCCAGCAGTCCCCGCGGGGAGGGAGCTTTCTTT. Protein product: CASSPRGEGAFF.

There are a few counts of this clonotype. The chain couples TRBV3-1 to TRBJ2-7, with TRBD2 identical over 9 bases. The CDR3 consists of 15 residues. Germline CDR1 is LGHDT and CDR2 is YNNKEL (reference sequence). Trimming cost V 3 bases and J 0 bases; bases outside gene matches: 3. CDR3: CASSHAGGPSYEQYF. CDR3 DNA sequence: TGTGCCAGCAGCCATGCGGGGGGGCCCTCCTACGAGCAGTACTTC.

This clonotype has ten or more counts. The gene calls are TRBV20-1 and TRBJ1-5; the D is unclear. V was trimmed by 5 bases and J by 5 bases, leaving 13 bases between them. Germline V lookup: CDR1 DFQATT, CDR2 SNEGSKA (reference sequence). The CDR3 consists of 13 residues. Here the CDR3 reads CSASDPMYQPQHF. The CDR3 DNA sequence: TGCAGTGCTTCTGACCCTATGTATCAGCCCCAGCATTTT.

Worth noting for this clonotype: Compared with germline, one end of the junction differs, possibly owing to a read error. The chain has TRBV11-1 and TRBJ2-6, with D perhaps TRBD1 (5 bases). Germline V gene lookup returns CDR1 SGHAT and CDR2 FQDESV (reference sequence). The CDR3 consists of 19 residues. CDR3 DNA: TGTGCCAGCAGCCCCATTTTAGGTACGGCAGCTGGTGGGGCCAACGTCCTGGCTTTC. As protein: CASSPILGTAAGGANVLAF.

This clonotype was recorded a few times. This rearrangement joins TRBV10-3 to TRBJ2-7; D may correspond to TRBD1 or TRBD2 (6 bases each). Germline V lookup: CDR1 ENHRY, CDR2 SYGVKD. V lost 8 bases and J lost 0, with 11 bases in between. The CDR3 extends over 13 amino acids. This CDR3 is CAIGGTSSYEQYF. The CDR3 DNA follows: TGTGCCATCGGCGGGACATCCTCCTACGAGCAGTACTTC.

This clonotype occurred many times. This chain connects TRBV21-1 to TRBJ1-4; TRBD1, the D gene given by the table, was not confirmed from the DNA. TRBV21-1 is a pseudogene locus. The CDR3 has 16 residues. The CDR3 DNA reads TGTGCCAGCAGCAAATACGGGGGCAGGGATTATGAAAAACTGTTTTTT. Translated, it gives CASSKYGGRDYEKLFF.

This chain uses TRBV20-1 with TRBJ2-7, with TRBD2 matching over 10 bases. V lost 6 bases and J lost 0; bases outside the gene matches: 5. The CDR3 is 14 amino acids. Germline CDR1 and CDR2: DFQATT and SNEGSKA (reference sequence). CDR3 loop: CSAEVAGGSYEQYF. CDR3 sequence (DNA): TGCAGTGCGGAAGTAGCGGGGGGCTCCTACGAGCAGTACTTC.